This T cell receptor beta chain is drawn from a study of shared clonotypes between healthy human individuals. Study details: Two female and a few male donors aged 18 to 49 were enrolled.

Concerning this clone: Other DNA sequences from this sample encode an identical CDR3 as well.

The V end was cut by 0 bases, the J end by 2 bases, with 7 bases between. This CDR3 is built from 15 residues. From germline, CDR1 is KGHSH and CDR2 LQKENI. Assay: immunoSEQ multiplex PCR; the TCRdb copy retains only in-frame clones and omits some. The data hold some 2,500,000 clones, with over 85% observed a single time. The sample was naive CD4+ T cells from PBMCs. Specified subset: CD45RA+ positively selected. This receptor was taken from a man aged 18 to 29 in good health. Some clones in this sample may be carry-over from other donors' samples. The chain links TRBV18 to TRBJ2-2; D possibly corresponds to TRBD1 (6 bases). The CDR3 sequence is CASSPPGHNTGELFF. The CDR3 DNA follows: TGTGCCAGCTCACCACCGGGACACAACACCGGGGAGCTGTTTTTT.